This T cell receptor (beta chain) is from a study of OX40 agonist ivuxolimab in advanced cancers. As for the study in general: One hepatocellular carcinoma and a couple of cutaneous melanoma patients partially responded. Overall study findings and caveats: In CD8+ T cells, expanded clones were on average more numerous than in CD4+. No determination was made of the antigen specificity of the expanded peripheral T cells.

On this clone itself: What it recognizes is unknown.

Samples of blood were obtained at baseline, on cycle 4 day 1, and on cycle 7 day 1. The assay was immunoSEQ multiplex PCR, and TCRdb's table has in-frame clones only and misses some. Counted here are about 83,000 clones, about 90% occurring once; the ten biggest clones make up under 9.5%. The CDR3 length is 14 residues. J was trimmed by 7 bases and V by 6 bases; bases with no gene match: 8. Germline loops: CDR1 MNHEY, CDR2 SVGAGI. This sequence joins TRBV6-5 and TRBJ2-7; 11 nucleotides agree with TRBD2. This receptor was obtained from an adult with an advanced solid tumor such as melanoma, head and neck, liver or kidney cancer. This specimen consisted of CD4+ or CD8+ T cells sorted from blood, obtained in a trial of the OX40 agonist ivuxolimab. The CDR3 coding sequence is TGTGCCAGCAGCCAAACTAGCGGGGGTTTGGAGCAGTACTTC. Its protein product is CASSQTSGGLEQYF.